This T cell receptor beta chain was obtained from a study of T cells in localized non-small cell lung cancer. Details on this clone: Antigen: not known.

Some clones are missing from TCRdb's copy, which holds only in-frame ones; the method was immunoSEQ multiplex PCR. This sample has some 53,000 clones, with 70% to 90% found just once. Germline V CDR1 and CDR2: LNHNV, YYDKDF (reference sequence). The CDR3 is 12 amino acids. Trimming left V 5 bases short and J 0 bases short, with 5 bases between. Findings and limits, study-wide: Only one tumor region was sequenced, so heterogeneity remains possible.

The clonotype was recovered from a male donor older than 55 with stage III squamous cell lung carcinoma. V is TRBV15 and J is TRBJ2-7; D call uncertain. The sequencing used peripheral blood, collected before any cancer treatment. In nucleotides, the CDR3 is TGTGCCACCAGCTCGGGCTCCTACGAGCAGTACTTC. This gives the protein CATSSGSYEQYF. The whole variable domain, remainder taken from reference TRBV15 and TRBJ2-7, is DAMVIQNPRYQVTQFGKPVTLSCSQTLNHNVMYWYQQKSSQAPKLLFHYYDKDFNNEADTPDNFQSRRPNTSFCFLDIRSPGLGDTAMYLCATSSGSYEQYFGPGTRLTVT.